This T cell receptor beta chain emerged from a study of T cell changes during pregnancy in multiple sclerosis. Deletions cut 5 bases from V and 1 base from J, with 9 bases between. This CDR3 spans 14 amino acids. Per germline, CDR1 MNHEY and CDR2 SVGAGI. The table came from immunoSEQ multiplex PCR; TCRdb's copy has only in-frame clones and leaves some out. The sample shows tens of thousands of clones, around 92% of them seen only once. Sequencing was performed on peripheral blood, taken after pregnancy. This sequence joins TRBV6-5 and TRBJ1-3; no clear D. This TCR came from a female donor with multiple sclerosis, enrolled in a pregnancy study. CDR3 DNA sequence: TGTGCCAGCAGTCCAGGATTTTCTGGAAACACCATATATTTT. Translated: CASSPGFSGNTIYF.